This entry describes one T cell receptor (beta chain). The sample belongs to a study of blood T cell repertoires in COVID-19. In the study overall: Donors in the United States, Italy and Spain gave samples during acute or convalescent COVID-19. T cells, B-cell-depleted T cells, or PBMCs supplied cDNA or gDNA.

Per the authors' pipeline: Amplification with reference gene primers provided the estimates of nucleated cell counts. Method: immunoSEQ multiplex PCR; TCRdb's copy keeps in-frame clones and lacks some. The D gene and trimming were derived from the DNA, and the V and J assignments and clone size from that table. The sample includes 100,000 to 120,000 clones, more than 65% of them seen just once. CDR1 and CDR2 from the germline V gene are MGHRA and YSYEKL. The CDR3 has 20 amino acids. V was pared by 4 bases and J by 0 bases, with 15 bases of the junction left unmatched. Sequencing was performed on peripheral blood. This TCR came from a man aged 50-59 years with acute or convalescent COVID-19. The chain is built from TRBV4-1 and TRBJ2-3; 11 positions agree with TRBD2. Here the CDR3 DNA reads TGCGCCAGCAGCCCCCTGATCCGTCTAGCGGGGGGACCTAGCACAGATACGCAGTATTTT. Amino acid sequence: CASSPLIRLAGGPSTDTQYF.